These 15 T cell receptor beta chains came from one sample sequenced in a study of T cell responses to AZD1222 COVID-19 vaccine. Only in-frame clones appear in the TCRdb table, and some are missing; sequencing was by immunoSEQ multiplex PCR. The sample yields tens of thousands of clones, 65% to 90% seen once. This sample comprised peripheral blood, obtained on day 0 of AZD1222 vaccination. All receptors come from an adult in good health.

The V gene is TRBV6-1, the J gene TRBJ1-2, with D perhaps TRBD1 (5 bases). The V end was cut by 3 bases, the J end by 6 bases, with 11 bases between. Germline values: CDR1 MNHNS, CDR2 SASEGT. The CDR3 has 13 residues. DNA of the CDR3: TGTGCCAGCAGTGAGGGCAGGGTAAATGGCTACACCTTC. It yields the protein CASSEGRVNGYTF.

The chain employs TRBV19 and TRBJ1-4; D gene unclear. Deletions cut 6 bases from V and 6 bases from J, with 20 bases between. The CDR3 is made up of 16 amino acids. CDR1 and CDR2 (germline): LNHDA, SQIVND (reference sequence). The CDR3 DNA reads as TGTGCCAGTAGCCTCGCCCTCGGTAGCAATTATGAAAAACTGTTTTTT. Translated: CASSLALGSNYEKLFF. The full variable domain, in which reference TRBV19 and TRBJ1-4 provide the parts outside the CDR3, is DGGITQSPKYLFRKEGQNVTLSCEQNLNHDAMYWYRQDPGQGLRLIYYSQIVNDFQKGDIAEGYSVSREKKESFPLTVTSAQKNPTAFYLCASSLALGSNYEKLFFGSGTQLSVL.

In this sample, this clone turned up once. This chain connects TRBV28 to TRBJ2-1; unclear D gene. The CDR3 is 13 amino acids. V was shortened by 4 bases and J by 8 bases, with 12 bases between the two germline ends. Germline lookup yields CDR1 MDHEN and CDR2 SYDVKM. CDR3 sequence (DNA): TGTGCCAGCAGTTCCCCTCAAACCGATGAGCAGTTCTTC. Its protein is CASSSPQTDEQFF.

The chain uses TRBV5-4 and TRBJ1-1, with 7 bases matching TRBD1. Trimming took 4 bases from V and 7 from J; bases not matched to a gene: 16. Germline V gene lookup returns CDR1 SGHNT and CDR2 YYREEE (reference sequence). The CDR3 has 16 amino acids. Here the CDR3 DNA reads TGTGCCAGCAGCGGAAGGATAACAGGGGCTACCAATGAAGCTTTCTTT. The encoded protein is CASSGRITGATNEAFF. The full variable domain, in which reference TRBV5-4 and TRBJ1-1 provide the parts outside the CDR3, is ETGVTQSPTHLIKTRGQQVTLRCSSQSGHNTVSWYQQALGQGPQFIFQYYREEENGRGNFPPRFSGLQFPNYSSELNVNALELDDSALYLCASSGRITGATNEAFFGQGTRLTVV.

This rearrangement joins TRBV5-4 to TRBJ2-7; D is perhaps TRBD1 (5 bases). V lost 2 bases and J 0 bases, leaving 6 bases between the germline ends. Germline V gene lookup returns CDR1 SGHNT and CDR2 YYREEE (reference sequence). This CDR3 is 13 amino acids long. This CDR3 is CASSLGVSYEQYF. CDR3 DNA sequence: TGTGCCAGCAGCTTAGGGGTCTCCTACGAGCAGTACTTC.

The chain links TRBV7-6 to TRBJ2-2; TRBD1 matches 7 bases. The CDR3 consists of 15 residues. V was pared by 6 bases and J by 5 bases, with 9 bases of the junction left unmatched. Germline V gene sequence: CDR1 SGHVS, CDR2 FNYEAQ. This CDR3 is CASRGEGQITGELFF. DNA of the CDR3: TGTGCCAGCAGGGGTGAGGGACAGATTACCGGGGAGCTGTTTTTT.

The rearrangement links TRBV3-1 (or the pseudogene TRBV3-2) to TRBJ1-4; a weak D match, TRBD1 (6 bases). Trimming cost V 4 bases and J 8 bases, with 14 bases left between them. This CDR3 is 14 amino acids long. CDR1 and CDR2 (germline): LGHDT, YNNKEL (reference sequence). The CDR3 sequence: CASSLGGAAEKLFF. Here the CDR3 DNA reads TGTGCCAGCAGCCTCGGGGGCGCGGCGGAAAAACTGTTTTTT.

The chain joins TRBV7-8 to TRBJ2-7; maybe TRBD2 (5 bases). CDR3 length equals 15 residues. CDR1 is SGHVS, CDR2 FQNEAQ, per germline. The V gene lost 6 bases and the J gene lost 0 bases, with 15 bases spanning the gap. The CDR3 loop is CASSTDQRSSYEQYF. The DNA of the CDR3 is TGTGCCAGCAGTACCGATCAGCGGAGCTCCTACGAGCAGTACTTC. The full variable domain, rest sourced from reference TRBV7-8 and TRBJ2-7, is GAGVSQSPRYKVAKRGQDVALRCDPISGHVSLFWYQQALGQGPEFLTYFQNEAQLDKSGLPSDRFFAERPEGSVSTLKIQRTQQEDSAVYLCASSTDQRSSYEQYFGPGTRLTVT.

The CDR3 sequence: CAISASQGTEAFF. CDR3 coding DNA: TGTGCCATCAGTGCAAGTCAAGGCACTGAAGCTTTCTTT. The chain is built from TRBV10-3 and TRBJ1-1; the D is unclear. The CDR3 is 13 residues long. Trimming took off 4 bases at V and 4 bases at J, with 10 bases between the two ends. The V gene's germline CDR1 is ENHRY and CDR2 SYGVKD.

This clone has more than one count but fewer than ten. This chain connects TRBV19 to TRBJ1-5, with TRBD1 as a possible D gene (5 bases). Per germline, CDR1 LNHDA and CDR2 SQIVND (reference sequence). The V end was cut by 6 bases, the J end by 2 bases, with 11 bases between. The CDR3 length is 14 residues. CDR3 loop: CASSATGGNQPQHF. CDR3 coding DNA: TGTGCCAGTAGCGCTACAGGAGGCAATCAGCCCCAGCATTTT.

The gene calls are TRBV19 and TRBJ2-2, with TRBD1 identical over 7 bases. The germline V gene has CDR1 LNHDA and CDR2 SQIVND (reference sequence). The CDR3 is made up of 15 amino acids. The V segment lost 6 bases and the J segment 3 bases; nucleotides outside the gene matches: 7. CDR3 protein: CASRSTGADTGELFF. The DNA of the CDR3 is TGTGCCAGTAGGTCCACAGGGGCGGACACCGGGGAGCTGTTTTTT.

This clone showed up just once. The rearrangement uses TRBV4-1 and TRBJ2-1, with D perhaps matching TRBD2 (6 bases). Germline loops: CDR1 MGHRA, CDR2 YSYEKL. The CDR3 length is 13 residues. V was pared by 6 bases and J by 0 bases, with 6 bases between. The CDR3: CASRRDSYNEQFF. The CDR3 DNA sequence: TGCGCCAGCAGGCGGGACTCCTACAATGAGCAGTTCTTC.

Here the CDR3 DNA reads TGTGCCAGCAGTGAAGTTTTGTTTTCGGGGACGGGCGGCCCTGAAGCTTTCTTT. Residues: CASSEVLFSGTGGPEAFF. The chain carries TRBV6-1 and TRBJ1-1; tentatively, D is TRBD1 (5 bases). Germline V gives CDR1 MNHNS, CDR2 SASEGT. The CDR3 extends over 18 amino acids. Trimming pared 1 base from V and 6 bases from J, leaving 24 bases between.

The chain has TRBV7-2 and TRBJ2-3; TRBD2 is a possible D gene (5 bases). Germline values: CDR1 SGHTA, CDR2 FQGNSA. The CDR3 runs to 14 residues. V lost 6 bases, J lost 2 bases, and 12 bases lay in between. The CDR3 is CASRYTSHTDTQYF. The DNA of the CDR3 is TGTGCCAGCAGGTATACTAGTCACACAGATACGCAGTATTTT.

This sequence joins TRBV29-1 and TRBJ2-7; D ambiguous. Looked up from germline, CDR1 is SQVTM and CDR2 is ANQGSEA. This CDR3 has 13 amino acids. Trimming removed 4 bases from V and 0 bases from J, with 10 bases in between. The CDR3 sequence is CSVVFKSSYEQYF. The CDR3 DNA reads as TGCAGCGTTGTGTTCAAGAGCTCCTACGAGCAGTACTTC.